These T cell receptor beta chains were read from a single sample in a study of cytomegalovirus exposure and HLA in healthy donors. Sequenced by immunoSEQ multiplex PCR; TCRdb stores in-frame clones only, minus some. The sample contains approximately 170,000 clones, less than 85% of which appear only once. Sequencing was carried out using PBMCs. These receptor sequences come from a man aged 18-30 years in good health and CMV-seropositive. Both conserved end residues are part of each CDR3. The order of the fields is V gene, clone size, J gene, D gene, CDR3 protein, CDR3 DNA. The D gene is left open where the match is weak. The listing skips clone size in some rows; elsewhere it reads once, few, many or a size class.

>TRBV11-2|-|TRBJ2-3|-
CASSFRGITDTQYF
TGTGCCAGCAGCTTTAGGGGAATCACAGATACGCAGTATTTT
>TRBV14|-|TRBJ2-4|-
CASSPSGVLNIQYF
TGTGCCAGCAGCCCGTCCGGGGTCTTAAACATTCAGTACTTC
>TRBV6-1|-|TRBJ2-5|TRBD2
CASSEGLAGSETQYF
TGTGCCAGCAGTGAAGGACTAGCGGGATCTGAGACCCAGTACTTC
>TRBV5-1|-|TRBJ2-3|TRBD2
CASGGRADTQYF
TGCGCCAGCGGGGGGAGGGCAGATACGCAGTATTTT
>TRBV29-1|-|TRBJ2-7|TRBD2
CSVEGTGGGPNYEQYF
TGCAGCGTTGAAGGAACGGGAGGAGGCCCTAACTACGAGCAGTACTTC
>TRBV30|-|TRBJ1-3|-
CAWTSSGNTIYF
TGTGCCTGGACCAGCTCTGGAAACACCATATATTTT
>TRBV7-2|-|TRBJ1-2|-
CASSLAADGYTF
TGTGCCAGCAGCTTAGCGGCTGATGGCTACACCTTC
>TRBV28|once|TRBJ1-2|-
CASSSSAAGNYGYTF
TGTGCCAGCAGTTCCTCAGCGGCAGGCAACTATGGCTACACCTTC
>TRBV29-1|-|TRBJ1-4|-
CSVEDEGQEGKLFF
TGCAGCGTTGAAGATGAGGGGCAGGAGGGAAAACTGTTTTTT
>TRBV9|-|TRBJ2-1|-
CASSPRDPLGTSYNEQFF
TGTGCCAGCAGCCCCCGAGATCCACTAGGCACCTCCTACAATGAGCAGTTCTTC
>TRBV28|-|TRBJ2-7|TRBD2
CASSLGGRVIYEQYF
TGTGCCAGCAGTTTAGGCGGGAGGGTTATCTACGAGCAGTACTTC
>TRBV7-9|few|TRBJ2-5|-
CASSTGQIQETQYF
TGTGCCAGCAGTACAGGACAGATCCAAGAGACCCAGTACTTC
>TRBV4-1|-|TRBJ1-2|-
CASSLRWEGEGFYGYTF
TGCGCCAGCAGCCTCCGTTGGGAAGGGGAGGGTTTCTATGGCTACACCTTC
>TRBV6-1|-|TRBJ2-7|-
CASSEVRYYEQYF
TGTGCCAGCAGTGAAGTCCGCTACTACGAGCAGTACTTC
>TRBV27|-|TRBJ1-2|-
CASSFSGGVGGYTF
TGTGCCAGCAGTTTTTCCGGGGGTGTAGGTGGCTACACCTTC
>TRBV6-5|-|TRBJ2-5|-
CASSRQYSQETQYF
TGTGCCAGCAGTCGCCAATACAGCCAAGAGACCCAGTACTTC
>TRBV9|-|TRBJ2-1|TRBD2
CASSVSGGYNEQFF
TGTGCCAGCAGCGTTAGCGGGGGGTACAATGAGCAGTTCTTC
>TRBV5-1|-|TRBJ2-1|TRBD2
CASSPGLAGGFEQFF
TGCGCCAGCAGCCCGGGACTAGCGGGGGGATTTGAGCAGTTCTTC
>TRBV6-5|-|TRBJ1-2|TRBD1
CASSDRVTNYGYTF
TGTGCCAGCAGTGACAGGGTGACTAACTATGGCTACACCTTC
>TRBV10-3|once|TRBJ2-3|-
CAIMAGGGTDTQYF
TGTGCCATCATGGCGGGCGGTGGCACAGATACGCAGTATTTT
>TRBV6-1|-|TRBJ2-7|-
CASSLLELRYEQYF
TGTGCCAGCAGCCTACTGGAGCTGAGGTACGAGCAGTACTTC
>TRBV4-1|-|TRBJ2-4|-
CASSQDPDGLAKNIQYF
TGCGCCAGCAGCCAAGATCCAGACGGGTTAGCCAAAAACATTCAGTACTTC
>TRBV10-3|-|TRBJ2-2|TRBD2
CAISEPSGANTGELFF
TGTGCCATCAGTGAGCCTAGCGGGGCGAACACCGGGGAGCTGTTTTTT
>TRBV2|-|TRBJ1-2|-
CASTPGAGYTF
TGTGCCAGCACCCCAGGGGCTGGCTACACCTTC
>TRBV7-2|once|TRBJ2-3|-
CASSRPGGLPTDTQYF
TGTGCCAGCAGCCGCCCCGGGGGGCTTCCCACAGATACGCAGTATTTT
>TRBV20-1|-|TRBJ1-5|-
CSAPGVQPQHF
TGCAGTGCCCCAGGGGTTCAGCCCCAGCATTTT
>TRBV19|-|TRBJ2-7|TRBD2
CASSTLEGGPLYEQYF
TGTGCCAGTAGTACCCTAGAGGGAGGGCCGTTGTACGAGCAGTACTTC
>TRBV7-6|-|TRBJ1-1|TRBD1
CASSSRQGDTEAFF
TGTGCCAGCAGCTCCCGACAGGGCGACACTGAAGCTTTCTTT
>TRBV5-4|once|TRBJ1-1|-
CASSLEGVMNTEAFF
TGTGCCAGCAGCTTGGAAGGGGTCATGAACACTGAAGCTTTCTTT
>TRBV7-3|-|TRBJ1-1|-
CASSSQKNTEAFF
TGTGCCAGCAGCTCGCAGAAGAACACTGAAGCTTTCTTT
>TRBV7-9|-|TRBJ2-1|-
CASSLVGDEQFF
TGTGCCAGCAGCTTGGTAGGGGATGAGCAGTTCTTC
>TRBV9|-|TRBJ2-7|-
CASSVEGDIYEQYF
TGTGCCAGCAGCGTAGAGGGGGACATCTACGAGCAGTACTTC
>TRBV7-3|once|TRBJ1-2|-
CASSQGGVDGYTF
TGTGCCAGCAGCCAAGGGGGGGTGGATGGCTACACCTTC
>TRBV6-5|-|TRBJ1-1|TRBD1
CASRPRGFSNTEAFF
TGTGCCAGCAGACCCAGGGGGTTCTCAAACACTGAAGCTTTCTTT
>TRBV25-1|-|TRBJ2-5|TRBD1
CASSAGAGGIETQYF
TGTGCCAGCAGTGCGGGGGCAGGGGGCATAGAGACCCAGTACTTC
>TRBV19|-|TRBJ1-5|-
CASSTTRTPNQPQHF
TGTGCCAGTTCTACCACCCGGACACCCAATCAGCCCCAGCATTTT
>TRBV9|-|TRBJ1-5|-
CASSLKPGPNQPQHF
TGTGCCAGCAGCCTCAAACCGGGTCCTAATCAGCCCCAGCATTTT
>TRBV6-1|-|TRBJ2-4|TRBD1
CASSEALDRVGNIQYF
TGTGCCAGCAGTGAAGCGCTGGACAGGGTGGGGAACATTCAGTACTTC
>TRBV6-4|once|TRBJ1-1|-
CASSPGLGTEAFF
TGTGCCAGCTCCCCAGGCTTGGGCACTGAAGCTTTCTTT
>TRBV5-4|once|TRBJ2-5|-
CASSPRTGDSKETQYF
TGTGCCAGCAGCCCCCGCACGGGGGACTCCAAAGAGACCCAGTACTTC
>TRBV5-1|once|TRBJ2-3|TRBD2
CASSPLWPSGGAWATDTQYF
TGCGCCAGCAGCCCATTGTGGCCTAGCGGGGGGGCATGGGCCACAGATACGCAGTATTTT
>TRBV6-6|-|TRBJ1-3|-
CASSQRGTGNTIYF
TGTGCCAGCTCCCAGAGGGGGACCGGAAACACCATATATTTT
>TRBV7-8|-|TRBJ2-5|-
CASSSVSSRETQYF
TGTGCCAGCAGCTCCGTATCAAGCCGGGAGACCCAGTACTTC
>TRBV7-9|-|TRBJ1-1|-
CASSPTGPTEAFF
TGTGCCAGCAGCCCAACAGGGCCGACTGAAGCTTTCTTT
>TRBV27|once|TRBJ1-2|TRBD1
CASSAWTGGVQYGYTF
TGTGCCAGCAGCGCCTGGACAGGGGGTGTACAATATGGCTACACCTTC
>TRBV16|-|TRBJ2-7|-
CASSQGLMYEQYF
TGTGCCAGCAGCCAAGGCCTCATGTACGAGCAGTACTTC
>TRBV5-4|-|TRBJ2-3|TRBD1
CASSQTGGSDTQYF
TGTGCCAGCAGCCAGACAGGGGGCTCGGATACGCAGTATTTT